The 5 T cell receptor beta chains presented below share a single source sample, sequenced in a study of cytomegalovirus exposure and HLA in healthy donors. It was with 60 Vbeta and 13 Jbeta primers that the PCR ran. Data came from immunoSEQ multiplex PCR; TCRdb stores just in-frame clones and leaves some out. The sample lists 310,000 or so clones; approximately 90% were seen once. The sample comprised PBMCs. The receptor set was obtained from a woman under 30 in good health and CMV-seronegative.

The chain uses TRBV5-6 and TRBJ2-2; 8 nucleotides agree with TRBD2. This CDR3 is 18 amino acids long. Germline CDR1 and CDR2: SGHDT and YYEEEE. J lost 1 base, V lost 2 bases, and 10 bases had no gene match. The CDR3 protein is CASSLGGGPLLNTGELFF. The CDR3 DNA is TGTGCCAGCAGCTTAGGCGGGGGGCCCCTATTGAACACCGGGGAGCTGTTTTTT.

This rearrangement joins TRBV10-2 to TRBJ2-7; D possibly corresponds to TRBD1 (7 bases). CDR1 and CDR2 (germline): WSHSY, SAAADI. The CDR3 totals 13 residues. V lost 9 bases and J lost 5, with 17 bases in between. CDR3 in amino acids: CASGRDRVHEQYF. CDR3 in DNA: TGCGCCAGTGGGCGGGACAGAGTTCACGAGCAGTACTTC.

The rearrangement joins TRBV29-1 to TRBJ1-1, with unresolved D. This CDR3 has 11 residues. V was trimmed by 4 bases and J by 11 bases, leaving 14 bases between them. Germline V CDR1 and CDR2: SQVTM, ANQGSEA. The CDR3 reads CSVVVMNRAFF. CDR3 DNA sequence: TGCAGCGTTGTTGTAATGAACCGGGCTTTCTTT. Supplemented by reference TRBV29-1 and TRBJ1-1, the full variable domain reads SAVISQKPSRDICQRGTSLTIQCQVDSQVTMMFWYRQQPGQSLTLIATANQGSEATYESGFVIDKFPISRPNLTFSTLTVSNMSPEDSSIYLCSVVVMNRAFFGQGTRLTVV.

The chain employs TRBV10-3 and TRBJ1-5; D remains unclear. The CDR3 loop spans 16 amino acids. Per the germline V gene, CDR1 is ENHRY and CDR2 is SYGVKD. V lost 3 bases and J 12 bases, leaving 24 bases between the germline ends. DNA of the CDR3: TGTGCCATCAGTGAATTAAAGTCTGGGGAAGGGAGACTCCAGCATTTT. Encoded protein: CAISELKSGEGRLQHF.

The V and J genes are TRBV10-3 and TRBJ1-2, with TRBD1 as a possible D gene (5 bases). V was shortened by 8 bases and J by 3 bases, with 19 bases between the two germline ends. Germline V gene lookup returns CDR1 ENHRY and CDR2 SYGVKD. CDR3 length: 15 amino acids. For the CDR3, the DNA is TGTGCCATCGCAAGGGTAGGCCAAGGGGACTATGGCTACACCTTC. This gives the protein CAIARVGQGDYGYTF.